This TCR beta chain emerged from a study of OX40 agonist ivuxolimab in advanced cancers. Looking at the study overall: Males comprised approximately 81% of the group, whose mean age was about 62 years (range about 20 to 90).

The CDR3 runs 13 residues. CDR1 and CDR2 (germline): SGDLS, YYNGEE. The germline V and J ends were trimmed by 0 bases and 3 bases, with 7 bases remaining between them. Clones were sequenced by immunoSEQ multiplex PCR, and TCRdb holds only the in-frame ones, with some missing. Here the sample spans tens of thousands of clones, 80% to 95% being singletons. The TCR comes from an adult with an advanced solid tumor such as melanoma, head and neck, liver or kidney cancer. The specimen was CD4+ or CD8+ T cells sorted from blood, collected in a trial of the OX40 agonist ivuxolimab. The chain employs TRBV9 and TRBJ2-7; no definite D call. The CDR3 bases are TGTGCCAGCAGCGTAGATGTGTTCTACGAGCAGTACTTC. Residues: CASSVDVFYEQYF.